This T cell receptor (beta chain) comes out of a study of post-analysis software for immune sequencing data. Whole-study results and caveats: Patients had higher frequencies than controls of about five TRBV segments, including TRBV5-6, TRBV5-1 and TRBV20-1.

V dropped 1 base and J dropped 6 bases, with 10 bases sitting between them. This CDR3 comprises 13 residues. Germline loops: CDR1 SQVTM, CDR2 ANQGSEA. Many counts were recorded for this clonotype. Antigen specificity is unknown. The library was made from cDNA and included unique molecular identifiers. Each CDR3 protein is one row after TCRdb ran MiXCR on the PCR reads. Of around 180,000 distinct CDR3 sequences listed, approximately 30% are singletons. The TCR comes from a girl aged 10-17 years with multiple sclerosis. The rearrangement joins TRBV29-1 to TRBJ1-5; D gene uncertain. The source material was blood. This CDR3 is CSVEVEEGQPQHF. The CDR3 DNA sequence: TGCAGCGTTGAAGTAGAGGAGGGTCAGCCCCAGCATTTT.